The 20 T cell receptor beta chains given below trace back to one sample, sequenced in a study of shared clonotypes between healthy human individuals (TCRdb year 2020). Libraries were built with the immunoSEQ multiplex PCR assay. TCRdb stores this immuneACCESS table with in-frame sequences only. Part of the clones is absent; in the studies checked, under half of the shortfall reflects unresolved V genes, and no reason is known for the rest. Within this sample are 2 million to 3 million clones, with more than 90% of them counted one time only. The top ten constitute under 0.15% of the sample. The sequenced material came from naive CD4+ T cells sorted from blood. In light of the paper, this sample's cell subset or site label describes: CD45RA+ positively selected. Receptors originate from a young man in good health.

The chain uses TRBV28 and TRBJ1-3, with 7 bases lining up with TRBD1. The CDR3 contains 15 residues. The V and J ends lost 5 bases and 0 bases, in that order; junction bases with no gene match: 4. From germline, CDR1 is MDHEN and CDR2 SYDVKM. CDR3 sequence (DNA): TGTGCCAGCAGTGCCCCAGGGGGCTCTGGAAACACCATATATTTT. This sequence encodes CASSAPGGSGNTIYF.

The V gene is TRBV5-1, the J gene TRBJ2-7; TRBD1 aligns across 8 bases. Trimming removed 4 bases from V and 5 bases from J; junction bases left unmatched: 8. From germline, CDR1 is SGHRS and CDR2 YFSETQ. This CDR3 has 14 residues. For the CDR3, the DNA is TGCGCCAGCAGCCCCTACTCGGACAGGGACGAGCAGTACTTC. The encoded protein is CASSPYSDRDEQYF.

The CDR3 DNA reads TGCGCCAGCAGCCAGCCTCGGAAGGGGGTCAAGGATCTTTACACCTTC. This translates into CASSQPRKGVKDLYTF. This sequence joins TRBV4-1 and TRBJ1-2; TRBD1 is a possible D gene (6 bases). The CDR3 totals 16 residues. Looked up from germline, CDR1 is MGHRA and CDR2 is YSYEKL. Trimming stripped 3 bases from V and 11 bases from J, with 25 bases between.

This sequence joins TRBV5-1 and TRBJ2-7, with 7 bases lining up with TRBD2. This CDR3 region has 13 residues. The V gene end was trimmed by 3 bases and the J gene end by 3 bases; junction bases not matched to a gene: 3. Germline CDR1 is SGHRS and CDR2 is YFSETQ. The CDR3 here is CASSYTSVYEQYF. CDR3 DNA sequence: TGCGCCAGCAGCTACACTAGCGTCTACGAGCAGTACTTC. The whole variable domain, remainder taken from reference TRBV5-1 and TRBJ2-7, is KAGVTQTPRYLIKTRGQQVTLSCSPISGHRSVSWYQQTPGQGLQFLFEYFSETQRNKGNFPGRFSGRQFSNSRSEMNVSTLELGDSALYLCASSYTSVYEQYFGPGTRLTVT.

In this sample, this clone turned up once. The V and J genes are TRBV5-1 and TRBJ1-1, with D maybe TRBD1 (6 bases). V gave up 1 base and J gave up 4 bases, with 14 bases separating them. Germline lookup yields CDR1 SGHRS and CDR2 YFSETQ. There are 15 residues in the CDR3. Written as DNA, the CDR3 is TGCGCCAGCAGCTTGATAGGGCAGGGGTCCACTGAAGCTTTCTTT. As protein: CASSLIGQGSTEAFF.

V is TRBV11-3 and J is TRBJ1-4, with a possible D match to TRBD1 (5 bases). Germline V lookup: CDR1 SGHNT, CDR2 YENEEA. V was clipped by 5 bases and J by 2 bases, with 21 bases between them. CDR3 length: 18 amino acids. The CDR3 region has the DNA TGTGCCAGCAGCCTAGGTGGGCAGGGAGGGACTACTAATGAAAAACTGTTTTTT. This codes for CASSLGGQGGTTNEKLFF.

The J gene is TRBJ2-7, the V gene TRBV7-9; 8 bases map to TRBD2. The J segment lost 0 bases and the V segment lost 3 bases, leaving 7 bases of the junction unmatched. Per the germline V gene, CDR1 is SEHNR and CDR2 is FQNEAQ (reference sequence). The CDR3 length is 16 residues. CDR3 nucleotides: TGTGCCAGCAGCTTCCCCTCGAGCGGGAGCTCCTACGAGCAGTACTTC. It codes for CASSFPSSGSSYEQYF.

This chain links TRBV29-1 with TRBJ2-6, with 7 bases fitting TRBD1. The CDR3 consists of 17 residues. V dropped 3 bases and J dropped 0; count of bases not matched to a gene: 8. Germline CDR1 and CDR2: SQVTM and ANQGSEA. Here the CDR3 reads CSVDPGQLNSGANVLTF. The CDR3 DNA is TGCAGCGTTGACCCGGGACAGCTGAACTCTGGGGCCAACGTCCTGACTTTC.

This chain's CDR3 is CASSLRSGSTTDTQYF. Here the CDR3 DNA reads TGTGCCAGCAGCTTAAGGAGCGGGAGTACCACAGATACGCAGTATTTT. The chain employs TRBV7-2 and TRBJ2-3; 8 bases match TRBD2. The CDR3 sequence is 16 residues long. Germline V lookup: CDR1 SGHTA, CDR2 FQGNSA. J lost 2 bases, V lost 2 bases, and 6 bases had no gene match.

The rearrangement uses TRBV6-1 and TRBJ2-6, with D possibly TRBD1 on 5 matching bases. The germline gives CDR1 MNHNS, CDR2 SASEGT. Trimming removed 10 bases from V and 0 bases from J, with 13 bases in between. The CDR3 has 15 residues. The CDR3 here is CATWTPGSGANVLTF. The CDR3 coding sequence is TGTGCCACATGGACACCCGGCTCTGGGGCCAACGTCCTGACTTTC.

This clone came up a few times. The rearrangement joins TRBV30 to TRBJ2-2, with D unclear. The CDR3 spans 12 residues. V lost 3 bases and J 6 bases, leaving 8 bases between the germline ends. From germline, CDR1 is GTSNPN and CDR2 SVGIG (reference sequence). CDR3 sequence reads: CAWRYTAGELFF. The DNA of the CDR3 is TGTGCCTGGAGGTATACGGCCGGGGAGCTGTTTTTT.

The DNA of the CDR3 is TGTGCCAGCAGCGGGGGGCGCTCCTATAATTCACCCCTCCACTTT. This translates into CASSGGRSYNSPLHF. J is TRBJ1-6 and V is TRBV9; D might be TRBD1 (6 bases). Germline V gene sequence: CDR1 SGDLS, CDR2 YYNGEE. There are 15 residues in the CDR3. The V and J ends lost 3 bases and 0 bases respectively, with 7 bases between them.

This chain links TRBV11-2 with TRBJ2-3; a weak D match, TRBD1 (6 bases). With 4 bases removed from V and 0 bases from J, the gap between germline ends came to 14 bases. The CDR3 is 16 residues long. CDR1 SGHAT and CDR2 FQNNGV come from the germline V gene. The CDR3 DNA is TGTGCCAGCAGCTGGCAGGGACACGCTAGCACAGATACGCAGTATTTT. Protein: CASSWQGHASTDTQYF. Full variable domain (rest looked up from reference TRBV11-2 and TRBJ2-3): EAGVAQSPRYKIIEKRQSVAFWCNPISGHATLYWYQQILGQGPKLLIQFQNNGVVDDSQLPKDRFSAERLKGVDSTLKIQPAKLEDSAVYLCASSWQGHASTDTQYFGPGTRLTVL.

V is TRBV10-3 and J is TRBJ2-1, with 9 positions matching TRBD1. The CDR3 extends over 11 amino acids. The J segment lost 9 bases and the V segment lost 11 bases, leaving 5 bases of the junction unmatched. CDR1 ENHRY and CDR2 SYGVKD come from the germline V gene. The CDR3 nucleotides are TGTGCCGTTGGGACAGGGATTGAGCAGTTCTTC. Protein: CAVGTGIEQFF.

The V call is TRBV6-5, the J call TRBJ1-1, with TRBD1 matching over 7 bases. The V and J ends lost 6 bases and 11 bases, in that order; junction bases with no gene match: 9. The CDR3 totals 12 residues. Germline assignment: CDR1 MNHEY and CDR2 SVGAGI. The DNA for the CDR3 is TGTGCCAGCAGACGACAGGGTGGTTTCGCTTTCTTT. Its protein product is CASRRQGGFAFF.

The chain joins TRBV7-2 to TRBJ1-4, with D perhaps matching TRBD1 (5 bases). The CDR3 length is 16 residues. CDR1 is SGHTA, CDR2 FQGNSA, per germline. V was trimmed by 4 bases and J by 3 bases, leaving 15 bases between them. The CDR3 reads CASSSRGGGSNEKLFF. The DNA of the CDR3 is TGTGCCAGCAGCTCCCGCGGGGGGGGATCTAATGAAAAACTGTTTTTT. Together with reference TRBV7-2 and TRBJ1-4, the CDR3 gives the full variable domain: GAGVSQSPSNKVTEKGKDVELRCDPISGHTALYWYRQSLGQGLEFLIYFQGNSAPDKSGLPSDRFSAERTGGSVSTLTIQRTQQEDSAVYLCASSSRGGGSNEKLFFGSGTQLSVL.

The chain links TRBV18 to TRBJ1-1; D might be TRBD1 (6 bases). The V gene lost 4 bases and the J gene lost 4 bases, with 16 bases spanning the gap. The CDR3 extends over 15 amino acids. Germline CDR1 reads KGHSH; CDR2 reads LQKENI. The CDR3 loop is CASSRGGGVGTEAFF. The CDR3 DNA is TGTGCCAGCTCACGAGGAGGGGGTGTAGGCACTGAAGCTTTCTTT.

The count of this clone is one. V usage is TRBV6-1 and J usage is TRBJ1-1, with D perhaps TRBD1 (6 bases). The CDR3 extends over 15 amino acids. The V gene's germline CDR1 is MNHNS and CDR2 SASEGT. Between the trimmed V and J ends, which lost 6 bases and 3 bases, there was a span of 17 bases. The CDR3 region is CASSLIPGADTEAFF. The CDR3 nucleotides are TGTGCCAGCAGCCTAATTCCGGGGGCAGACACTGAAGCTTTCTTT.

This chain joins TRBV4-1 and TRBJ2-7; D perhaps matches TRBD1 (5 bases). The CDR3 covers 16 residues. Germline CDR1 MGHRA, CDR2 YSYEKL. V was pared by 3 bases and J by 0 bases, with 15 bases between. CDR3 DNA: TGCGCCAGCAGCCAGAGTAGGACACTGAACTCCTACGAGCAGTACTTC. It specifies CASSQSRTLNSYEQYF.

The chain links TRBV5-4 to TRBJ2-3; D call uncertain. V shed 3 bases and J shed 2 bases, with 13 bases lying between them. The length of the CDR3 is 15 residues. Germline values: CDR1 SGHNT, CDR2 YYREEE (reference sequence). This CDR3 reads CASSSSTVTTDTQYF. The CDR3 nucleotides read TGTGCCAGCAGCTCCTCGACCGTAACCACAGATACGCAGTATTTT. The full variable domain, in which reference TRBV5-4 and TRBJ2-3 provide the parts outside the CDR3, is ETGVTQSPTHLIKTRGQQVTLRCSSQSGHNTVSWYQQALGQGPQFIFQYYREEENGRGNFPPRFSGLQFPNYSSELNVNALELDDSALYLCASSSSTVTTDTQYFGPGTRLTVL.